Detailed here is one T cell receptor beta chain. Primed by a sample-barcoded 5' primer and a J-beta primer mix, a second PCR proceeded for about 7 to 12 cycles. TCRdb ran MiXCR on the 5' RACE reads and lists one entry per CDR3 protein. The sample has fewer than 2 million distinct CDR3 sequences; around 42% are singletons. The CDR3 is 17 residues long. CDR1 SEHNR and CDR2 FQNEAQ come from the germline V gene (reference sequence). Trimming at V came to 4 bases and at J to 5 bases, leaving 14 bases not matched to a gene. This sample was included in a study of blood T cells in healthy people across ages. The chain combines TRBV7-9 with TRBJ1-1, with 9 bases that match TRBD1. This TCR was recovered from a human donor in good health. The sample consisted of blood. CDR3 region: CASSSNRGTGLTTEAFF. In DNA form, the CDR3 reads TGTGCCAGCAGCTCCAATAGGGGGACAGGGCTTACTACTGAAGCTTTCTTT.